Each of the 5 T cell receptor beta chains below was sequenced from the same sample in a study of T cell responses to AZD1222 COVID-19 vaccine. Measured with immunoSEQ multiplex PCR; TCRdb has only the in-frame clones, and not every one. The sample records some 140,000 clones, 75% to 95% being singletons. This specimen consisted of peripheral blood, obtained on day 0 of AZD1222 vaccination. The receptors were sampled from an adult in good health.

V and J are TRBV30 and TRBJ1-5; no definite D call. The germline gives CDR1 GTSNPN, CDR2 SVGIG (reference sequence). The V end lost 5 bases, the J end lost 0 bases, and 11 bases lay between the germline ends. The CDR3 extends over 14 amino acids. The CDR3 here is CAWGKSNSNQPQHF. The CDR3 DNA follows: TGTGCCTGGGGGAAGTCCAATAGCAATCAGCCCCAGCATTTT.

The V and J genes are TRBV7-9 and TRBJ2-5, with no clear D. The CDR3 extends over 14 amino acids. V gave up 1 base and J gave up 4 bases, with 10 bases separating them. Germline values: CDR1 SEHNR, CDR2 FQNEAQ (reference sequence). In nucleotides, the CDR3 is TGTGCCAGCAGCTTAGGCAGTGCGCGAGAGACCCAGTACTTC. The encoded protein is CASSLGSARETQYF.

The V gene is TRBV6-2 or TRBV6-3, the J gene TRBJ2-5, with 13 bases lining up with TRBD2. Trimming at V came to 4 bases and at J to 4 bases, leaving 3 bases not matched to a gene. This CDR3 comprises 15 residues. In germline, CDR1 is MNHEY, CDR2 SVGEGT. The CDR3 DNA follows: TGTGCCAGCAGTTTACTAGCGGGGGGGTCAGAGACCCAGTACTTC. As protein: CASSLLAGGSETQYF.

The rearrangement links TRBV10-1 to TRBJ2-7; D unresolved. CDR1 is WNHNN and CDR2 is SYGVQD in the germline V gene (reference sequence). The CDR3 loop spans 12 amino acids. The V end lost 9 bases, the J end lost 6 bases, and 15 bases lay between the germline ends. The CDR3, as DNA: TGCGCCAGAAAAAGATTCGGTTTCGAGCAGTACTTC. It specifies CARKRFGFEQYF.

The V gene is TRBV5-5, the J gene TRBJ2-7, with D perhaps matching TRBD2 (6 bases). The CDR3 spans 15 residues. V shed 2 bases and J shed 0 bases, with 12 bases lying between them. The germline gives CDR1 SGHKS, CDR2 YYEKEE (reference sequence). This CDR3 is CASSLGTALSYEQYF. CDR3 coding DNA: TGTGCCAGCAGCTTAGGGACTGCACTCTCCTACGAGCAGTACTTC.